This T cell receptor (beta chain) was captured by sequencing in a study of OX40 agonist ivuxolimab in advanced cancers. Study background: Participants, roughly 81% male, averaged 60 years of age, ranging from roughly 23 to 90.

The CDR3 loop spans 12 amino acids. Germline CDR1 is MDHEN and CDR2 is SYDVKM. Trimming left V 2 bases short and J 4 bases short, with 2 bases between. Method: immunoSEQ multiplex PCR; TCRdb's copy keeps in-frame clones and lacks some. Of roughly 100,000 clones listed, 90% to 95% are singletons. Regarding the study as a whole: Blood T cells, both CD4+ and CD8+, expanded clonally by week 6 at 0.1 to 3.0 mg/kg. Partly responding patients at 0.1-3.0 mg/kg showed some of the smallest clonal expansion. Some nonresponders also had low normalized T-cell clonal expansion.

For this clone: Its target is unknown.

The chain carries TRBV28 and TRBJ1-4; D is ambiguous. The source is an adult with an advanced solid tumor such as melanoma, head and neck, liver or kidney cancer. Specimen: CD4+ or CD8+ T cells sorted from blood, collected in a trial of the OX40 agonist ivuxolimab. For the CDR3, the DNA is TGTGCCAGCAGTTTACTTAATGAAAAACTGTTTTTT. Translation: CASSLLNEKLFF.